The next 20 T cell receptor beta chains were all read from a single sample in a study of T-cell reconstitution after alpha-beta-depleted transplantation in children. Unique molecular identifiers were incorporated during preparation of the TCRbeta library. Each CDR3 protein is one row after TCRdb ran MiXCR on the PCR reads. The table has hundreds of thousands of distinct CDR3 sequences, approximately 12% seen once. The material was PBMCs from the stem cell graft donor, obtained from the stem cell graft. These receptors originate from a human donor who donated a stem cell graft to a child with acute lymphoblastic leukemia.

This clonotype has ten or more counts. This chain uses TRBV29-1 with TRBJ2-1, with 8 bases aligning to TRBD1. The junction had 6 bases not matched to a gene; V was cut back by 7 bases and J by 4 bases. The CDR3 has 13 residues. CDR1 and CDR2 from the germline V gene are SQVTM and ANQGSEA. CDR3 residues: CSAGTGRYNEQFF. CDR3 nucleotide sequence: TGCAGCGCTGGGACAGGCCGGTACAATGAGCAGTTCTTC.

The gene calls are TRBV25-1 and TRBJ1-2; D gene ambiguous. The CDR3 runs 12 residues. Germline-derived CDR1 and CDR2 are MGHDK and SYGVNS. Trimming shortened V by 8 bases and J by 4 bases, and 11 bases separated the two germline ends. The CDR3, as DNA: TGTGCCAGCCAGGATGGAGGCTATGGCTACACCTTC. It encodes CASQDGGYGYTF.

This clonotype has at least ten counts. V gene TRBV12-3 or TRBV12-4 combines with J gene TRBJ2-4, with D hard to call. The V gene lost 2 bases and the J gene lost 5 bases, with 10 bases spanning the gap. The CDR3 has 14 residues. The CDR3 protein is CASSLHSRENIQYF. The CDR3 nucleotides are TGTGCCAGCAGTTTACACAGTCGGGAAAACATTCAGTACTTC.

This clonotype was recorded many times. The J gene is TRBJ2-3, the V gene TRBV24-1; D is possibly TRBD1 (6 bases). CDR3 length equals 15 residues. Germline V gene lookup returns CDR1 KGHDR and CDR2 SFDVKD. Trimming removed 4 bases from V and 4 bases from J, with 14 bases in between. In DNA, the CDR3 is TGTGCCACCAGTGAAAACAGGGAGAAGCCAGATACGCAGTATTTT. Translation gives CATSENREKPDTQYF.

This clonotype was recorded at least ten times. The V gene is TRBV7-9, the J gene TRBJ1-1; TRBD1 matches 7 bases. The CDR3 length is 14 residues. Germline trimming cut 3 bases from V and 0 bases from J; bases unmatched to any gene: 1. Germline loops: CDR1 SEHNR, CDR2 FQNEAQ (reference sequence). CDR3: CASSLGQLNTEAFF. CDR3 sequence (DNA): TGTGCCAGCAGCTTGGGACAGTTGAACACTGAAGCTTTCTTT.

This clonotype came up many times. A much larger clone differs from this one at a single base, so this may be a read error. The V call is TRBV6-1, the J call TRBJ2-6, with D perhaps TRBD1 (6 bases). The germline V gene encodes CDR1 MNHNS and CDR2 SASEGT. CDR3 length equals 15 residues. DNA of the CDR3: TGTGCCAGCAGTGACGGGACATCTGGGGCCAACGGCCTGACTTTC. Encoded protein: CASSDGTSGANGLTF.

This clonotype came up many times. The genes are TRBV28 and TRBJ1-1; maybe TRBD1 (5 bases). This CDR3 is built from 14 residues. The V gene's germline CDR1 is MDHEN and CDR2 SYDVKM. Trimming took 6 bases from V and 3 from J, leaving 14 bases between them. For the CDR3, the DNA is TGTGCCAGCAGCACCGCCGGGGGGGACACTGAAGCTTTCTTT. Its translation: CASSTAGGDTEAFF.

This clonotype occurred many times. This chain joins TRBV29-1 and TRBJ2-6, with no clear D. Trimming cost V 4 bases and J 2 bases, with 0 bases left between them. Germline CDR1 and CDR2: SQVTM and ANQGSEA. The CDR3 covers 11 residues. CDR3 in amino acids: CSVAGANVLTF. The CDR3 bases are TGCAGCGTTGCTGGGGCCAACGTCCTGACTTTC.

This clonotype was observed many times. This sequence joins TRBV7-2 and TRBJ1-5; weak D call: TRBD1 (6 bases). The CDR3 extends over 15 amino acids. The germline V gene encodes CDR1 SGHTA and CDR2 FQGNSA. The V and J ends lost 5 bases and 4 bases respectively, with 15 bases between them. CDR3 DNA sequence: TGTGCCAGCAGCGTAGGGGGGTATTGGAATCAGCCCCAGCATTTT. Translating it yields CASSVGGYWNQPQHF.

This clonotype was seen many times. The gene calls are TRBV7-2 and TRBJ2-4, with a weak D call TRBD2 (5 bases). V lost 3 bases, J lost 9 bases, and 12 bases lay in between. Germline values: CDR1 SGHTA, CDR2 FQGNSA. The CDR3 spans 13 residues. Here the CDR3 reads CASSFSERGIQYF. The CDR3 region has the DNA TGTGCCAGCAGCTTTAGCGAGCGAGGCATTCAGTACTTC.

This clonotype appeared once. V and J are TRBV20-1 and TRBJ1-6; possible D gene TRBD1, 5 bases. Trimming stripped 5 bases from V and 9 bases from J, with 17 bases between. Germline CDR1 reads DFQATT; CDR2 reads SNEGSKA (reference sequence). There are 14 residues in the CDR3. CDR3 loop: CSAWVGGRSSPLHF. Written as DNA, the CDR3 is TGCAGTGCTTGGGTGGGGGGTAGAAGTTCACCCCTCCACTTT.

This chain connects TRBV13 to TRBJ2-7, with a weak D call TRBD2 (5 bases). V was cut by 5 bases and J by 2 bases, with 13 bases left in between. The CDR3 contains 14 residues. Germline lookup yields CDR1 PRHDT and CDR2 FYEKMQ (reference sequence). The CDR3 DNA is TGTGCCAGCAGCCACCGGAGGCGGACCTACGAGCAGTACTTC. This encodes CASSHRRRTYEQYF.

This sequence joins TRBV20-1 and TRBJ2-7; TRBD2 matches at 8 bases. This CDR3 comprises 13 residues. Trimming removed 3 bases from V and 4 bases from J; junction bases left unmatched: 5. Germline V gene lookup returns CDR1 DFQATT and CDR2 SNEGSKA (reference sequence). CDR3 nucleotide sequence: TGCAGTGCTAGGGATAGCGGGGTTTACGAGCAGTACTTC. Translating it yields CSARDSGVYEQYF.

This clonotype was counted at least ten times. The V call is TRBV20-1, the J call TRBJ1-5, with a tentative D call TRBD1 (5 bases). This CDR3 spans 14 amino acids. V lost 3 bases and J 2 bases, leaving 11 bases between the germline ends. In germline, CDR1 is DFQATT, CDR2 SNEGSKA (reference sequence). CDR3 protein: CSASLGAGNQPQHF. In nucleotides, the CDR3 is TGCAGTGCTAGTCTCGGGGCGGGCAATCAGCCCCAGCATTTT.

This clonotype was counted at least ten times. V is TRBV27 and J is TRBJ2-1; D perhaps matches TRBD1 (6 bases). V gave up 8 bases and J gave up 7 bases, with 18 bases separating them. This CDR3 spans 14 amino acids. Germline CDR1 reads MNHEY; CDR2 reads SMNVEV (reference sequence). In DNA, the CDR3 is TGTGCCAGCGGCTTGGACAGACAGGTTAATGAGCAGTTCTTC. It yields the protein CASGLDRQVNEQFF.

On this clonotype itself: One base away lies a much larger clone, so this may be a sequencing read error. This rearrangement joins TRBV24-1 to TRBJ2-4; the D is unclear. This CDR3 region has 15 residues. The V and J ends lost 3 bases and 2 bases respectively, with 10 bases between them. Germline V lookup: CDR1 KGHDR, CDR2 SFDVKD. This CDR3 reads CATSDIVDPKNIQYF. Written as DNA, the CDR3 is TGTGCCACCAGTGATATAGTGGATCCCAAAAACATTCAGTACTTC.

This clonotype was recorded at least ten times. The chain carries TRBV10-3 and TRBJ2-7; D gene unclear. The CDR3 spans 16 residues. The V gene lost 5 bases and the J gene lost 1 base, with 18 bases spanning the gap. Germline-derived CDR1 and CDR2 are ENHRY and SYGVKD. CDR3 amino acids: CAISPVVGHRSYEQYF. In DNA, the CDR3 is TGTGCCATCAGTCCGGTAGTCGGGCATAGATCCTACGAGCAGTACTTC.

At least ten counts were recorded for this clonotype. The gene calls are TRBV7-9 and TRBJ2-5, with 7 bases fitting TRBD2. The CDR3 is 16 amino acids. Germline lookup yields CDR1 SEHNR and CDR2 FQNEAQ (reference sequence). J was trimmed by 7 bases and V by 5 bases; bases with no gene match: 16. CDR3 sequence: CASSSRDYDVKATQYF. CDR3 bases: TGTGCCAGCAGCAGCCGGGACTACGACGTAAAGGCGACCCAGTACTTC.

This clonotype occurred many times. The J gene is TRBJ1-6, the V gene TRBV5-1; the D gene is possibly TRBD1 (6 bases). V lost 2 bases to trimming and J lost 7 bases, with 16 bases between them. The CDR3 sequence is 16 residues long. Per the germline V gene, CDR1 is SGHRS and CDR2 is YFSETQ. The CDR3 sequence: CASSLQGPFENSPLHF. CDR3 nucleotide sequence: TGCGCCAGCAGCTTACAGGGACCTTTCGAGAATTCACCCCTCCACTTT.

Points on this clonotype: A read error may be the cause here, since a much bigger clone is one base away. The chain links TRBV7-2 to TRBJ2-3; D is perhaps TRBD1 (6 bases). Germline V CDR1 and CDR2: SGHTA, FQGNSA. There are 15 residues in the CDR3. The CDR3 bases are TGTGCCAGCAGCCAGGACCCAGGGGAGACAGATACGCGGTATTTT. As protein: CASSQDPGETDTRYF.